The rows below give T cell receptor beta chains drawn from one sample of a study of Graves' ophthalmopathy and Graves' hyperthyroidism. TCRdb independently ran MiXCR on the multiplex PCR reads; one entry per CDR3 protein. The sample lists hundreds of thousands of distinct CDR3 sequences, 22% seen once, with approximately 7% in the top ten. What was sequenced was peripheral blood. The receptors stem from a young woman with stable Graves' hyperthyroidism. Some clones in this sample may be carry-over from other donors' samples. CDR3s include the opening cysteine and the closing phenylalanine or tryptophan. D genes are given only for firm matches. Size tells how often a clone was seen (once, few, many) or the class of an expanded clone, and some rows leave it out.

clone_size	d_call	v_call	j_call	cdr3_nt	cdr3_aa
many	NA	TRBV9	TRBJ1-1	TGTGCCAGCAGCGTCTCGGTCGACAGTAAAGCTTTCTTT	CASSVSVDSKAFF
many	NA	TRBV12-5	TRBJ1-1	TGTGCTAGTGGTTTGGTACCACAGAGCTTCGAAGCTTTCTTT	CASGLVPQSFEAFF
many	NA	TRBV5-1	TRBJ1-1	TGCGCCAGCAGCTTGGAGCCGGAGAACACTGAAGCTTTCTTT	CASSLEPENTEAFF
once	NA	TRBV5-1	TRBJ1-3	TGCGCCAGCAGCTTGGGAGGAGGGATCTCTGGAAACACCATATATTTT	CASSLGGGISGNTIYF
few	TRBD1	TRBV27	TRBJ1-1	TGTGCCAGCAGTTTAACACGTCTAACAGGGGTGAACACTGAAGCTTTCTTT	CASSLTRLTGVNTEAFF
NA	NA	TRBV6-1	TRBJ2-1	TGTGCCAGCAGAACCTATACAGGTTTAGGCTCCTACAATGAGCAGTTCTTC	CASRTYTGLGSYNEQFF
NA	NA	TRBV6-1	TRBJ2-5	TGTGCCAGCTTCCGGAGGCAAGAGACCCAGTACTTC	CASFRRQETQYF
few	NA	TRBV6-1	TRBJ1-1	TGTGCCAGCAGTCAGGCGGCGGACACTGAAGCTTTCTTT	CASSQAADTEAFF
many	NA	TRBV4-1	TRBJ2-4	TGCGCCAGCAGCCAAGACGTCGCCCTAGCCAAAAACATTCAGTACTTC	CASSQDVALAKNIQYF
many	NA	TRBV12-3/TRBV12-4	TRBJ1-1	TGTGCCAGCGGCGTAGGGGGGGCAAGCACTGAAGCTTTCTTT	CASGVGGASTEAFF
NA	NA	TRBV18	TRBJ2-5	TGTGCCAGCTCACCCCCAGGACAGGGAGGGGGCCAAGAGACCCAGTACTTC	CASSPPGQGGGQETQYF
NA	NA	TRBV6-5	TRBJ1-3	TGTGCCAGCAGTTACGGCTCCGGATACACCATATACTTT	CASSYGSGYTIYF
many	NA	TRBV12-3/TRBV12-4	TRBJ1-1	TGTGCCAGCAGTTTAGTCCCTATGAACACTGAAGCTTTCTTT	CASSLVPMNTEAFF
few	TRBD1	TRBV4-3	TRBJ1-6	TGCGCCAGCAGCCCCGGGACAGGGCATTTTTCACCCCTCCACTTT	CASSPGTGHFSPLHF
many	NA	TRBV2	TRBJ1-2	TGTGCCAGCAGCACAGGGCCGGGGGCGGGCTACACCTTC	CASSTGPGAGYTF
many	TRBD2	TRBV9	TRBJ2-7	TGTGCCAGCAGCGTAGGCGGGAGCTACTACGAGCAGTACTTC	CASSVGGSYYEQYF
few	TRBD2	TRBV20-1	TRBJ2-2	TGCAGTGCTAGAGGGACTAGCGGGAGAGTGGCCGGGGAGCTGTTTTTT	CSARGTSGRVAGELFF
many	NA	TRBV5-1	TRBJ2-7	TGCGCCAGCAGCGCGCCGGAGGGGCAACCCGCCCTCGAGCAGTACTTC	CASSAPEGQPALEQYF
many	NA	TRBV6-5	TRBJ2-7	TGTGCCAGCAGTTTCACGGACAGACCCCCTTATTACGAGCAGTACTTC	CASSFTDRPPYYEQYF
NA	TRBD1	TRBV20-1	TRBJ2-5	TGCAGTGCTAGAGAGTTTGTTGGGACAGGACGAACCCAGTACTTC	CSAREFVGTGRTQYF
many	TRBD1	TRBV28	TRBJ1-1	TGTGCCAGCAGTTTAGGGACAGTTTTGAACACTGAAGCTTTCTTT	CASSLGTVLNTEAFF
many	TRBD2	TRBV28	TRBJ2-5	TGTGCCAGCAGGGGGGGGTGGACATCTGGCACACCAGAGACCCAGTACTTC	CASRGGWTSGTPETQYF
NA	TRBD1	TRBV29-1	TRBJ2-5	TGCAGCGTTGTATACGGACAGGGTTTGGAAGAGACCCAGTACTTC	CSVVYGQGLEETQYF
NA	TRBD1	TRBV6-1	TRBJ2-7	TGTGCCAGCAGTAGACAGGGGGCGCGCTACGAGCAGTACTTC	CASSRQGARYEQYF
many	TRBD1	TRBV12-3/TRBV12-4	TRBJ1-1	TGTGCCAGCAGTCCATCGGGACAGGGTGACACTGAAGCTTTCTTT	CASSPSGQGDTEAFF
many	NA	TRBV6-5	TRBJ2-7	TGTGCCAGCAGTTCAGATGATGAAGGGGGGGCCGAGCAGTACTTC	CASSSDDEGGAEQYF
NA	TRBD1	TRBV30	TRBJ1-2	TGTGCCGCCTCTCCCCGGGACAGGGATGGCTACACCTTC	CAASPRDRDGYTF
many	TRBD1	TRBV28	TRBJ1-2	TGTGCCAGCAACACAGGGGGCACCACTAGAGGCTACACCTTC	CASNTGGTTRGYTF
NA	TRBD1	TRBV30	TRBJ1-1	TGTGCCTGGAGCAACCGGGACAGCATGAACACTGAAGCTTTCTTT	CAWSNRDSMNTEAFF
many	TRBD1	TRBV20-1	TRBJ1-1	TGCAGTGCTAGAATAGGGGGCCCGAACACTGAAGCTTTCTTT	CSARIGGPNTEAFF